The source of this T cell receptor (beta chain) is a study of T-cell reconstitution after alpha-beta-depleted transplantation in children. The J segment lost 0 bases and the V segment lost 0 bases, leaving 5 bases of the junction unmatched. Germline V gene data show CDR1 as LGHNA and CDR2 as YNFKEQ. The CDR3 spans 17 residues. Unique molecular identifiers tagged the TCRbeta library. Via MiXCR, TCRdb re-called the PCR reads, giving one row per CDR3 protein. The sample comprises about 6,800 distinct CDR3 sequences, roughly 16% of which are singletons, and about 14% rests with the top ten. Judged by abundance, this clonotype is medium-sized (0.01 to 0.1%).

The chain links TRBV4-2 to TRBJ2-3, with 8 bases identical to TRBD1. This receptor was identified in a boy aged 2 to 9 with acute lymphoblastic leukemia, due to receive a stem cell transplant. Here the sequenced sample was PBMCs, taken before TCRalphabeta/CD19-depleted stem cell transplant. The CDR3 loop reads CASSQDPRTGSTDTQYF. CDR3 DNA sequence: TGTGCCAGCAGCCAAGATCCTAGGACAGGGAGCACAGATACGCAGTATTTT.